The present T cell receptor beta chain was sequenced within a study of vaccination effects on CD4 cells after COVID-19. Background on the study: After vaccination, three convalescent patients were sampled at early and late time points.

The table came from immunoSEQ multiplex PCR; TCRdb's copy has only in-frame clones and leaves some out. Here the sample spans roughly 15,000 clones, less than 85% being singletons. Using viral peptide pools, the ViraFEST assay grew out antigen-specific CD4+ T cells prior to sequencing. At the end of more than 8 days of culture, CD4+ T cells were isolated. The person had PCR-confirmed SARS-CoV-2 infection between March and December 2020. Either the BNT162b2 or mRNA-1273 vaccine was given to participants in two doses. J gave up 1 base and V 5 bases, and 19 bases lay outside the gene matches. The CDR3 totals 21 residues. Germline loops: CDR1 MNHEY, CDR2 SVGEGT. A note on this clone: Its antigen is still unknown.

This sequence originates from a human donor who had a prior SARS-CoV-2 infection. The V and J genes are TRBV6-2 or TRBV6-3 and TRBJ2-2, with 10 positions matching TRBD2. The specimen comprised CD4+ T cells from PBMCs cultured with SARS-CoV-2 spike peptides, sampled after COVID-19 vaccination. CDR3 in amino acids: CASSTRTALRQREGNTGELFF. CDR3 DNA sequence: TGTGCCAGCAGTACCCGGACAGCCCTAAGACAGCGGGAGGGGAACACCGGGGAGCTGTTTTTT.